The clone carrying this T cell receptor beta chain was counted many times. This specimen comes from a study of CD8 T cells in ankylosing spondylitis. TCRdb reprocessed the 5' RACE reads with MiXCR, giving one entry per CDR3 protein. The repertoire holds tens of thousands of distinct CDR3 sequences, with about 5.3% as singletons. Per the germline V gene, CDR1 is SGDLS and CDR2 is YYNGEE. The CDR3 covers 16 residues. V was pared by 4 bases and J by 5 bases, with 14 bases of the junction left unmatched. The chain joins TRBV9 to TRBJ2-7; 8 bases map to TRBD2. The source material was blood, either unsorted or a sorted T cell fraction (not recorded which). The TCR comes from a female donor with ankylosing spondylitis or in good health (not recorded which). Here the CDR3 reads CASSLETGTRVDEQYF. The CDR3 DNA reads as TGTGCCAGCAGCCTAGAGACTGGGACTAGGGTCGACGAGCAGTACTTC.